This T cell receptor (beta chain) was identified in a study of control samples from healthy donors and cancer patients. The germline V gene has CDR1 LNHDA and CDR2 SQIVND (reference sequence). Trimming removed 6 bases from V and 6 bases from J, with 14 bases in between. The CDR3 loop spans 13 amino acids. Assay: immunoSEQ multiplex PCR; the TCRdb copy retains only in-frame clones and omits some. The sample consists of 100,000 to 150,000 clones, over 75% of them appearing once. This receptor was taken from a man aged 35 to 55 in good health. This rearrangement joins TRBV19 to TRBJ1-1; D call uncertain. The sample taken for sequencing was blood. The CDR3 spells CASRAQVTAEAFF. As DNA, the CDR3 is TGTGCCAGTAGGGCTCAAGTAACTGCTGAAGCTTTCTTT.